This TCR beta chain appears in the sequencing data of a study of blood T cells in healthy people across ages. Findings and caveats of the study: Reliance upon unsorted PBMCs precluded definitive naive versus antigen-experienced comparison. There were more naive CD4+ cells and higher diversity in long-lived donors than in aged donors. Researchers report that TCR beta diversity correlated strongly with naive T cell percentage.

This CDR3 has 15 amino acids. Germline V gene sequence: CDR1 MNHNS, CDR2 SASEGT. The V segment lost 0 bases and the J segment 8 bases; nucleotides outside the gene matches: 7. PCR was performed a second time for roughly 7 to 12 cycles using a sample-barcoded 5' primer and a J-beta primer mix. One entry per CDR3 protein results from TCRdb running MiXCR on the 5' RACE reads. Of hundreds of thousands of distinct CDR3 sequences listed, roughly half are singletons. Notes on this clonotype: Its matching antigen is unknown.

The TCR sequence derives from a man in his 60s in good health. Sample: blood. The chain uses TRBV6-1 and TRBJ2-1; TRBD1 aligns across 7 bases. The CDR3 sequence is CASSEASTGRYEQFF. CDR3 nucleotides: TGTGCCAGCAGTGAAGCATCGACAGGGCGGTATGAGCAGTTCTTC.